This TCR beta chain appears in the sequencing data of a study of OX40 agonist ivuxolimab in advanced cancers. Background on the study: Intravenous ivuxolimab was administered to patients every 2 weeks at 0.01 to 10 mg/kg. Earlier treatment with anti-PD-1, anti-PD-L1 or anti-CTLA-4 was permitted, and about 40% had received some.

Remarks on this clone: Its antigen is as yet unknown.

Measured with immunoSEQ multiplex PCR; TCRdb has only the in-frame clones, and not every one. This table holds 100,000 to 110,000 clones, under 95% found once. The study's findings and limits: Researchers did not establish what antigens the expanded peripheral T cells target. At 0.1 to 3.0 mg/kg and by week 6, CD4+ and CD8+ T cells in the blood had expanded clonally.

Per germline, CDR1 SNHLY and CDR2 FYNNEI. Trimming took 4 bases from V and 8 from J, leaving 6 bases between them. The CDR3 contains 11 residues. The rearrangement uses TRBV2 and TRBJ2-4, with D unresolved. The origin of this receptor is an adult with an advanced solid tumor such as melanoma, head and neck, liver or kidney cancer. The specimen was CD4+ or CD8+ T cells sorted from blood, collected in a trial of the OX40 agonist ivuxolimab. The CDR3 loop is CASSAYYIQYF. CDR3 DNA: TGTGCCAGCAGTGCGTATTACATTCAGTACTTC.